This T cell receptor (beta chain) derives from a study of early T cells in non-severe SARS-CoV-2 infection (dated by TCRdb to about 2021). For the wider study: TCR sequencing used bulk RNA from unsorted whole blood, so alpha and beta chains could not be paired.

The library was obtained by 5' RACE. The sample was run on a NextSeq 500. Unique molecular identifiers were attached to individual cDNA molecules in the TCR library protocol so that sequencing error and PCR bias could be corrected. Both TCR alpha and beta chains were sequenced, and tight co-correlation was observed between alpha and beta sequence abundances in each sample. In the authors' own workflow: Decombinator V4 was used to annotate the V gene, J gene and CDR3 of the TCR sequences. TCRs were defined as expanded if a significant change between any two time points was detected under a Poisson model with p below 0.0001. TCR abundances were normalised to the total number of TCRs sequenced per sample and expressed as counts per million. MAIT TCRs were defined by TRAV1-2 paired with TRAJ12, TRAJ20 or TRAJ33, and iNKT TCRs by TRAV10 paired with TRAJ18. VDJdb, accessed on 1 November 2021, was searched for TCRs annotated for CMV, EBV and SARS-CoV-2, and TCRs annotated for more than one antigen were excluded. In TCRdb, the public reads were trimmed at Q25 with fastp and aligned with MiXCR, with productive beta chains retained. Merged by CDR3 protein, the rows form single entries marked with the most common genes and DNA. For this entry, the V and J calls and clone size follow TCRdb and not the study's own pipeline. Across this sample there are some 35,000 distinct CDR3 sequences, with around 7% seen only once. The top ten clonotypes cover 24% of the sample.

This was a case-control study nested in a cohort of healthcare workers in London, UK, who had nasopharyngeal swab PCR tests and blood samples taken every week. Healthcare workers were recruited between 23 and 31 March 2020, during the week of the UK lockdown, and were followed weekly for up to about 15 weeks. Overall study outcomes, separate from this receptor: VDJdb matching was skewed toward anti-spike CD8 responses and likely underestimated virus-specific expansions, missing private and CD4 specificities.

CDR1 MGHRA and CDR2 YSYEKL were looked up in the germline V gene. The CDR3, cysteine through phenylalanine, is 15 amino acids long. Of the read, only the CDR3 DNA is kept; its 45 bases are in frame from base 1. A distance of 12 bases separates the germline ends of V and J, which lose 0 bases and 4 bases respectively. Comments on this clonotype: The target of this receptor is not known. No base qualities exist here, and no much larger clone lies one base off it.

Rearrangement joined TRBV4-1 to TRBJ1-1, with the identity of the D gene unclear. The material was whole blood, obtained at baseline. The sequence was obtained from an adult who was a healthcare worker with PCR-confirmed SARS-CoV-2 infection or an uninfected control (not recorded which). The bases are TGCGCCAGCAGCCAAGATCACATGGCAAGCACTGAAGCTTTCTTT. This codes for CASSQDHMASTEAFF.